This passage covers 18 T cell receptor beta chains from one sample sequenced in a study of blood T cells in healthy people across ages. It was with a sample-barcoded 5' primer and a J-beta primer mix that a second PCR of roughly 7 to 11 cycles was run. TCRdb re-called the 5' RACE reads through MiXCR, storing one row per CDR3 protein. Altogether 890,000 or so distinct CDR3 sequences are present, about 59% being singletons, with the ten largest covering approximately 30%. The sequencing sample was made of blood. These receptors all stem from a man in his thirties or forties in good health.

This chain links TRBV6-6 with TRBJ1-5, with 10 bases that match TRBD1. The CDR3 runs to 14 residues. Germline V gene lookup returns CDR1 MNHNY and CDR2 SVGAGI (reference sequence). Trimming cost V 8 bases and J 4 bases; bases outside gene matches: 5. The CDR3 region is CASHRDRGNQPQHF. CDR3 in DNA: TGTGCCAGCCACCGGGACAGGGGTAATCAGCCCCAGCATTTT.

This chain joins TRBV7-8 and TRBJ2-1; D is unresolved. This CDR3 comprises 13 residues. Trimming shortened V by 0 bases and J by 7 bases, and 7 bases separated the two germline ends. From germline, CDR1 is SGHVS and CDR2 FQNEAQ. In nucleotides, the CDR3 is TGTGCCAGCAGCTTAGCAGGGTGGAATGAGCAGTTCTTC. As protein: CASSLAGWNEQFF.

This rearrangement joins TRBV10-3 to TRBJ2-3; either TRBD1 or TRBD2 may fit D (7 bases each). The germline V gene encodes CDR1 ENHRY and CDR2 SYGVKD. The CDR3 covers 14 residues. Between the trimmed V and J ends, which lost 6 bases and 4 bases, there was a span of 14 bases. The CDR3 DNA sequence: TGTGCCATCAGGGTTCAGGGGGGGTCAGATACGCAGTATTTT. Translated, it gives CAIRVQGGSDTQYF.

The chain recombines TRBV6-6 with TRBJ2-4, with D perhaps given as TRBD1 or TRBD2 (6 bases each). Germline CDR1 and CDR2: MNHNY and SVGAGI (reference sequence). This CDR3 is 14 amino acids long. Between the trimmed V and J ends, which lost 2 bases and 5 bases, there was a span of 10 bases. CDR3 loop: CASSYHGGQNIQYF. In DNA, the CDR3 is TGTGCCAGCAGTTACCACGGGGGCCAAAACATTCAGTACTTC.

This clonotype showed up just a few times. The chain has TRBV5-6 and TRBJ2-3; D gene unclear. The CDR3 extends over 13 amino acids. The V and J ends lost 0 bases and 2 bases respectively, with 4 bases between them. The germline V gene has CDR1 SGHDT and CDR2 YYEEEE. The CDR3, as DNA: TGTGCCAGCAGCTTGGAACTCACAGATACGCAGTATTTT. This translates into CASSLELTDTQYF.

This clonotype was seen once. One end of the junction varies from germline; a read error may be responsible. This rearrangement joins TRBV6-5 to TRBJ2-1, with TRBD2 matching 8 bases. Germline V gene sequence: CDR1 MNHEY, CDR2 SVGAGI. This CDR3 has 12 amino acids. For the CDR3, the DNA is TGTGCCAGCAGACTAGCGGCTGATGAGCGGTTCTTC. Protein: CASRLAADERFF.

This clonotype was seen repeatedly, ten times or more. This may come from a read error, since a much larger clone is one base off. The V call is TRBV24-1, the J call TRBJ2-3; D not resolved. The CDR3 consists of 13 residues. Per the germline V gene, CDR1 is KGHDR and CDR2 is SFDVKD. V lost 5 bases to trimming and J lost 4 bases, with 9 bases between them. The CDR3 DNA reads TGTGCCACCAGTGGCGAGTGGGCAGATACGCAGTATTTT. Translation: CATSGEWADTQYF.

The chain has TRBV27 and TRBJ2-1, with 8 positions matching TRBD1. V shed 5 bases and J 8 bases; nucleotides not matched to a gene: 14. CDR1 MNHEY and CDR2 SMNVEV come from the germline V gene (reference sequence). This CDR3 has 16 amino acids. DNA of the CDR3: TGTGCCAGCAGTCTTCTCCCTGGACAGGGTAGGGATGAGCAGTTCTTC. Protein: CASSLLPGQGRDEQFF.

The sample holds a few counts of this clonotype. J is TRBJ2-7 and V is TRBV20-1; D is possibly TRBD1 (6 bases). The length of the CDR3 is 12 residues. Germline CDR1 is DFQATT and CDR2 is SNEGSKA (reference sequence). Trimming shortened V by 6 bases and J by 0 bases, and 9 bases separated the two germline ends. The CDR3 protein is CSAEGGSYEQYF. CDR3 sequence (DNA): TGCAGTGCAGAAGGGGGCTCCTACGAGCAGTACTTC.

The chain combines TRBV10-3 with TRBJ1-6; tentatively, D is TRBD1 (6 bases). V gave up 4 bases and J gave up 8 bases, with 15 bases separating them. The germline V gene encodes CDR1 ENHRY and CDR2 SYGVKD. This CDR3 has 15 residues. CDR3 residues: CAISARGLRDSPLHF. The CDR3 DNA reads as TGTGCCATCAGTGCTAGGGGGTTGAGGGATTCACCCCTCCACTTT.

This clonotype was counted a few times. The J gene is TRBJ2-1, the V gene TRBV7-6, with D possibly being TRBD2 (6 bases). Trimming left V 5 bases short and J 0 bases short, with 20 bases between. Germline lookup yields CDR1 SGHVS and CDR2 FNYEAQ. CDR3 size: 18 residues. In nucleotides, the CDR3 is TGTGCCAGCAGCCTCTATCACTTACGGGGGAACTCCTACAATGAGCAGTTCTTC. It is translated as CASSLYHLRGNSYNEQFF.

The chain combines TRBV4-2 with TRBJ1-2; 11 bases fit TRBD1. There are 14 residues in the CDR3. Per the germline V gene, CDR1 is LGHNA and CDR2 is YNFKEQ. Losses at the gene ends were 2 bases for V and 8 bases for J; bases not matched to a gene: 4. CDR3 protein: CASSQPGQGVGYTF. CDR3 nucleotide sequence: TGTGCCAGCAGCCAACCGGGACAGGGGGTCGGCTACACCTTC.

The chain joins TRBV7-9 to TRBJ2-1; D call uncertain. The CDR3 length is 19 residues. Germline V gives CDR1 SEHNR, CDR2 FQNEAQ (reference sequence). V was trimmed by 1 base and J by 1 base, leaving 20 bases between them. In nucleotides, the CDR3 is TGTGCCAGCAGCTTAGGCCCGCCCCCCCAGCGAGATTCCTACAATGAGCAGTTCTTC. It translates to CASSLGPPPQRDSYNEQFF.

This rearrangement joins TRBV6-6 to TRBJ2-2; possibly TRBD1 for D (6 bases). Between the trimmed V and J ends, which lost 10 bases and 1 base, there was a span of 19 bases. Per the germline V gene, CDR1 is MNHNY and CDR2 is SVGAGI (reference sequence). The CDR3 sequence is 16 residues long. The CDR3 loop is CATLKQGRGNTGELFF. The CDR3 DNA reads as TGTGCCACCCTCAAACAGGGACGGGGGAACACCGGGGAGCTGTTTTTT.

Only one count was recorded for this clonotype. The chain uses TRBV28 and TRBJ2-7; 11 bases are shared with TRBD2. With 5 bases clipped from V and 2 bases from J, the junction kept 8 bases outside the gene matches. The CDR3 sequence is 16 residues long. Germline V gives CDR1 MDHEN, CDR2 SYDVKM. CDR3 in DNA: TGTGCCAGCAGTCACTTGACTAGCGGGGTTCCCTACGAGCAGTACTTC. It is translated as CASSHLTSGVPYEQYF.

The V gene is TRBV7-8, the J gene TRBJ1-1; D is possibly TRBD1 (6 bases). V was cut by 7 bases and J by 4 bases, with 25 bases left in between. CDR1 SGHVS and CDR2 FQNEAQ come from the germline V gene. This CDR3 is 17 amino acids long. CDR3 protein: CASTPGWGAGGGTEAFF. CDR3 in DNA: TGTGCCAGCACCCCCGGTTGGGGGGCGGGAGGGGGCACTGAAGCTTTCTTT.

The rearrangement uses TRBV7-2 and TRBJ2-1, with D perhaps TRBD2 (5 bases). Germline V gene lookup returns CDR1 SGHTA and CDR2 FQGNSA. The CDR3 consists of 13 residues. V shed 2 bases and J shed 8 bases, with 10 bases lying between them. The CDR3 reads CASSLTSTDEQFF. In DNA, the CDR3 is TGTGCCAGCAGCTTAACTAGTACCGATGAGCAGTTCTTC.

V and J are TRBV4-3 and TRBJ2-1; D possibly matches TRBD1 or TRBD2 (7 bases each). CDR1 and CDR2 from the germline V gene are LGHNA and YSLEER. The ends were cut back, 0 bases at V and 3 bases at J, with 15 bases in the middle. The CDR3 contains 17 residues. The CDR3 sequence is CASSQEWEGAFYNEQFF. The CDR3 DNA follows: TGCGCCAGCAGCCAAGAATGGGAGGGGGCTTTCTACAATGAGCAGTTCTTC.